A selection of T cell receptor beta chains follows, all from one sample in a study of identical twins. TCRdb redid the calling of the 5' RACE reads with MiXCR, one entry per CDR3 protein. Among 400,000 to 550,000 distinct CDR3 sequences listed, less than 25% were seen once. The sample was also reused in another study, on T cells expressing NK-cell markers.

What was sequenced was CD4+ T cells sorted from blood. Receptor source: a woman aged 18-35 years in good health. Each CDR3 is given with its conserved first and last residue. D genes are given only for firm matches. The size of a clone is reported for some rows only, either as once, few or many, or as a class for expanded clones.

v_call: TRBV4-3
clone_size: NA
d_call: NA
j_call: TRBJ2-1
cdr3_nt: TGCGCCAGCAGCCAAGATTGGCGGGACTCCTACAATGAGCAGTTCTTC
cdr3_aa: CASSQDWRDSYNEQFF

v_call: TRBV4-3
clone_size: few
d_call: NA
j_call: TRBJ1-2
cdr3_nt: TGCGCCAGCAGCCAAAACACGGGCTATGGCTACACCTTC
cdr3_aa: CASSQNTGYGYTF

v_call: TRBV4-3
clone_size: many
d_call: TRBD2
j_call: TRBJ2-3
cdr3_nt: TGCGCCAGCAGCCCTGGACTAGCGGGAGGGACAGATACGCAGTATTTT
cdr3_aa: CASSPGLAGGTDTQYF

v_call: TRBV7-9
clone_size: NA
d_call: TRBD1
j_call: TRBJ1-2
cdr3_nt: TGTGCCAGCAGCTCCTCAGGGACAGCCTATGGCTACACCTTC
cdr3_aa: CASSSSGTAYGYTF

v_call: TRBV2
clone_size: NA
d_call: NA
j_call: TRBJ2-7
cdr3_nt: TGTGCCAGCAGTGGAGTCTGGGCACCTCCGTACTTC
cdr3_aa: CASSGVWAPPYF

v_call: TRBV6-1
clone_size: once
d_call: TRBD1
j_call: TRBJ2-3
cdr3_nt: TGTGCCAGCAAATGGACAGGGGCCAATACGCAGTATTTT
cdr3_aa: CASKWTGANTQYF

v_call: TRBV11-3
clone_size: few
d_call: NA
j_call: TRBJ1-1
cdr3_nt: TGTGCCAGCAGCTTAGCCAAGGGGGCTGAAGCTTTCTTT
cdr3_aa: CASSLAKGAEAFF

v_call: TRBV20-1
clone_size: few
d_call: NA
j_call: TRBJ2-6
cdr3_nt: TGCAGTGCTAGAAGATCCCGTTCTGGGGCCAACGTCCTGACTTTC
cdr3_aa: CSARRSRSGANVLTF

v_call: TRBV5-5
clone_size: few
d_call: NA
j_call: TRBJ1-1
cdr3_nt: TGTGCCAGCAGCTTTTCGACAGCAATGAACACTGAAGCTTTCTTT
cdr3_aa: CASSFSTAMNTEAFF

v_call: TRBV20-1
clone_size: few
d_call: NA
j_call: TRBJ2-7
cdr3_nt: TGCAGTGCTAGAGCCGCGGGACTTGATAGGGGCGAGCAGTACTTC
cdr3_aa: CSARAAGLDRGEQYF

v_call: TRBV20-1
clone_size: many
d_call: NA
j_call: TRBJ2-3
cdr3_nt: TGCAGTGCTAGTCGGGGTACGCAGTATTTT
cdr3_aa: CSASRGTQYF

v_call: TRBV29-1
clone_size: NA
d_call: TRBD1
j_call: TRBJ1-1
cdr3_nt: TGCAGCGTTGACTGGGTCTGGACAGGGGGCGCTTACACTGAAGCTTTCTTT
cdr3_aa: CSVDWVWTGGAYTEAFF

v_call: TRBV6-6
clone_size: NA
d_call: TRBD1
j_call: TRBJ1-2
cdr3_nt: TGTGCCAGCATTGACAGGGTGGGCTATGGCTACACCTTC
cdr3_aa: CASIDRVGYGYTF

v_call: TRBV20-1
clone_size: few
d_call: NA
j_call: TRBJ1-1
cdr3_nt: TGCAGTGCTACCTTGGACAGCCTGAACACTGAAGCTTTCTTT
cdr3_aa: CSATLDSLNTEAFF

v_call: TRBV12-3/TRBV12-4
clone_size: NA
d_call: TRBD2
j_call: TRBJ2-2
cdr3_nt: TGTGCCAGCAGTCCCCTTACTAGCGGGGATAACACCGGGGAGCTGTTTTTT
cdr3_aa: CASSPLTSGDNTGELFF

v_call: TRBV12-3/TRBV12-4
clone_size: NA
d_call: TRBD2
j_call: TRBJ2-3
cdr3_nt: TGTGCCAGCAGCTCGCCGAGACTAGCGGGGCCGGGGAATACGCAGTATTTT
cdr3_aa: CASSSPRLAGPGNTQYF

v_call: TRBV12-3/TRBV12-4
clone_size: many
d_call: TRBD2
j_call: TRBJ2-4
cdr3_nt: TGTGCCAGCATCCTCGGGAGGGCCGGGGGCATTCAGTACTTC
cdr3_aa: CASILGRAGGIQYF

v_call: TRBV5-1
clone_size: few
d_call: TRBD2
j_call: TRBJ2-7
cdr3_nt: TGCGCCAGCAGCGCCCTGGGGAGCGGGGTAGACGAGCAGTACTTC
cdr3_aa: CASSALGSGVDEQYF

v_call: TRBV7-8
clone_size: many
d_call: TRBD1
j_call: TRBJ2-7
cdr3_nt: TGTGCCAGCAGCTTACTGGACAGGGGAAAAGGCGAGCAGTACTTC
cdr3_aa: CASSLLDRGKGEQYF

v_call: TRBV7-2
clone_size: few
d_call: NA
j_call: TRBJ2-4
cdr3_nt: TGTGCCAGCAGCTTAAACACTGGCGACATTCAGTACTTC
cdr3_aa: CASSLNTGDIQYF

v_call: TRBV7-2
clone_size: NA
d_call: TRBD2
j_call: TRBJ2-4
cdr3_nt: TGTGCCAGCACCCATGGGAGGGGTCTAGCCAAAAACATTCAGTACTTC
cdr3_aa: CASTHGRGLAKNIQYF

v_call: TRBV11-2
clone_size: NA
d_call: NA
j_call: TRBJ2-7
cdr3_nt: TGTGCCAGCAGCGCCGGACCGAGGAGCTCCTACGAGCAGTACTTC
cdr3_aa: CASSAGPRSSYEQYF

v_call: TRBV29-1
clone_size: many
d_call: TRBD2
j_call: TRBJ2-1
cdr3_nt: TGCAGCGATTCGGGACTAGCGGGAGTCTCTAGGTTTGAGCAGTTCTTC
cdr3_aa: CSDSGLAGVSRFEQFF

v_call: TRBV13
clone_size: NA
d_call: NA
j_call: TRBJ2-3
cdr3_nt: TGTGCCAGCAGCTTGAGTGCGACAGATACGCAGTATTTT
cdr3_aa: CASSLSATDTQYF

v_call: TRBV3-1
clone_size: NA
d_call: NA
j_call: TRBJ2-1
cdr3_nt: TGTGCCAGCAGCCAAACTTGGACTGAGCAGTTCTTC
cdr3_aa: CASSQTWTEQFF

v_call: TRBV7-2
clone_size: NA
d_call: TRBD2
j_call: TRBJ2-4
cdr3_nt: TGTGCCAGCAGTCCAGGGACTAGCGGGGCCCTAATTCAGTACTTC
cdr3_aa: CASSPGTSGALIQYF

v_call: TRBV5-1
clone_size: NA
d_call: TRBD2
j_call: TRBJ2-5
cdr3_nt: TGCGCCAGCAGCTCATTACTAGCGGACCAAGAGACCCAGTACTTC
cdr3_aa: CASSSLLADQETQYF

v_call: TRBV29-1
clone_size: few
d_call: NA
j_call: TRBJ2-3
cdr3_nt: TGCAGCGTCACCGACAGCACAGATACGCAGTATTTT
cdr3_aa: CSVTDSTDTQYF

v_call: TRBV20-1
clone_size: many
d_call: NA
j_call: TRBJ2-3
cdr3_nt: TGCAGTGCTCAGACGGACGGTAGCACAGATACGCAGTATTTT
cdr3_aa: CSAQTDGSTDTQYF

v_call: TRBV20-1
clone_size: NA
d_call: TRBD1
j_call: TRBJ1-1
cdr3_nt: TGCAGTGCTAGAGATTACGGCAGGGGGGAAGGCACTGAAGCTTTCTTT
cdr3_aa: CSARDYGRGEGTEAFF

v_call: TRBV5-1
clone_size: NA
d_call: TRBD2
j_call: TRBJ2-7
cdr3_nt: TGCGCCAGCAGCTTGAAAAGTTTAGCGGGGGTCGGCGAGCAGTACTTC
cdr3_aa: CASSLKSLAGVGEQYF

v_call: TRBV7-6
clone_size: few
d_call: NA
j_call: TRBJ2-1
cdr3_nt: TGTGCCAGCAGCTCCAGTAGCTTCCCCGGGAAGAATGAGCAGTTCTTC
cdr3_aa: CASSSSSFPGKNEQFF

v_call: TRBV20-1
clone_size: NA
d_call: NA
j_call: TRBJ2-7
cdr3_nt: TGCAGTGCGACGTTAGGTCTGCTATCCTACGAGCAGTACTTC
cdr3_aa: CSATLGLLSYEQYF

v_call: TRBV7-2
clone_size: few
d_call: NA
j_call: TRBJ2-3
cdr3_nt: TGTGCCAGCAGTACCCACAGGGATACGCAGTATTTT
cdr3_aa: CASSTHRDTQYF